A selection of T cell receptor beta chains follows, all from one sample in a study of T cell responses to AZD1222 COVID-19 vaccine. Measured with immunoSEQ multiplex PCR; TCRdb has only the in-frame clones, and not every one. The data contain approximately 150,000 clones, 92% of them seen just once; the ten biggest clones take up approximately 1.4%. The sequenced sample was peripheral blood, obtained on day 0 of AZD1222 vaccination. Source of these receptors: an adult in good health. The CDR3 runs from the conserved cysteine through the conserved F or W. A D gene is named only where the DNA matches it firmly. The size of a clone is reported for some rows only, either as once, few or many, or as a class for expanded clones.

14 . TRBJ2-1 TRBV11-2 . TGTGCCAGCAGCTCGCCCTCCCCCAACAAGGAGCAGTTCTTC CASSSPSPNKEQFF
14 . TRBJ1-1 TRBV19 . TGTGCCAGTACTCCTTCCCAGGGAAACACTGAAGCTTTCTTT CASTPSQGNTEAFF
12 . TRBJ2-7 TRBV28 . TGTGCCAGCAGTTTAAAGTGGTCCGAGCAGTACTTC CASSLKWSEQYF
14 . TRBJ2-7 TRBV5-1 few TGCGCCAGCAGCCCTGGGACCCCAGGGTACGAGCAGTACTTC CASSPGTPGYEQYF
13 . TRBJ1-2 TRBV2 . TGTGCCAGCAGGCTGGGCCCTGCCGGCGGCTACACCTTC CASRLGPAGGYTF
14 TRBD1 TRBJ1-2 TRBV6-2/TRBV6-3 . TGTGCCAGCAGTTTGGACAGGGAATCCTATGGCTACACCTTC CASSLDRESYGYTF
13 TRBD1 TRBJ1-2 TRBV10-3 . TGTGCCATCTGGACAGGGACCAACTATGGCTACACCTTC CAIWTGTNYGYTF
15 . TRBJ1-1 TRBV18 . TGTGCCAGCTCACCACCGTCACAGACGAACACTGAAGCTTTCTTT CASSPPSQTNTEAFF
11 . TRBJ2-7 TRBV7-2 once TGTGCCAGCAGCTCAATGTACGAGCAGTACTTC CASSSMYEQYF
15 . TRBJ2-1 TRBV7-9 . TGTGCCAGCAGCCCCCAGGGCCCCTCCTACAATGAGCAGTTCTTC CASSPQGPSYNEQFF
13 . TRBJ1-6 TRBV4-1 . TGCGCCAGCAGCCAAGGACAGGTGCCACCCCTCCACTTT CASSQGQVPPLHF
18 TRBD2 TRBJ2-7 TRBV3-1/TRBV3-2 . TGTGCCAGCAGCCAACTAGGAGGGGGACTAGCGGGCACCTACGAGCAGTACTTC CASSQLGGGLAGTYEQYF
14 . TRBJ2-7 TRBV28 . TGTGCCAGCAGCACCCTCGGTGGATCCTACGAGCAGTACTTC CASSTLGGSYEQYF
18 TRBD1 TRBJ1-6 TRBV27 . TGTGCCAGCACCCAGCCGGGACAGGGGGCTAAAACGAATTCACCCCTCCACTTT CASTQPGQGAKTNSPLHF
13 TRBD1 TRBJ2-7 TRBV30 . TGTGCCTGGACCCCCGACAGGGACCACGAGCAGTACTTC CAWTPDRDHEQYF
16 . TRBJ2-1 TRBV19 . TGTGCCAGTAGTAAAGGGGCATTGGGGGTCCACAATGAGCAGTTCTTC CASSKGALGVHNEQFF
15 . TRBJ1-2 TRBV7-2 . TGTGCCAGCAGCCCCGAGGGGACCGCGCCTCGGGGCTACACCTTC CASSPEGTAPRGYTF
13 . TRBJ2-7 TRBV6-5 once TGTGCCACCATGGGACTGACCTCCTACGAGCAGTACTTC CATMGLTSYEQYF
15 . TRBJ1-4 TRBV4-2 . TGTGCCAGCAGCCCCCCCGGGATTTCTAATGAAAAACTGTTTTTT CASSPPGISNEKLFF
13 TRBD1 TRBJ1-2 TRBV29-1 . TGCAGCGTTGATCCAGGGGGCTATGATGGCTACACCTTC CSVDPGGYDGYTF
13 . TRBJ2-3 TRBV29-1 . TGCACCTCCGGGCGGGACCTCACAGATACGCAGTATTTT CTSGRDLTDTQYF
13 . TRBJ1-4 TRBV12-3/TRBV12-4 . TGTGCCAGCGCCCCAGGGGCTAATGAAAAACTGTTTTTT CASAPGANEKLFF
14 TRBD1 TRBJ1-3 TRBV3-1/TRBV3-2 . TGTGCCAGCAGCCAGGGACAGCGACGAAACACCATATATTTT CASSQGQRRNTIYF
13 TRBD1 TRBJ1-1 TRBV5-4 . TGTGCCAGCAGTGAGGGACAGGGCACTGAAGCTTTCTTT CASSEGQGTEAFF
15 . TRBJ1-6 TRBV30 . TGTGCCTGGAGTGTCCCCAGCTCCTATAATTCACCCCTCCACTTT CAWSVPSSYNSPLHF
20 . TRBJ1-4 TRBV21-1 once TGTGCCAGCTCCTGGACTTTCCGCGGACAGCAATTGGGCTGGCATGAAAAACTGTTTTTT CASSWTFRGQQLGWHEKLFF
12 . TRBJ1-5 TRBV7-2 . TGTGCCAGCAGCTCTAGGGGGCAGCCCCAGCATTTT CASSSRGQPQHF
14 . TRBJ2-7 TRBV6-5 . TGTGCCAGCAGTAGGAACAGCGCCAACTACGAGCAGTACTTC CASSRNSANYEQYF
15 . TRBJ2-1 TRBV18 . TGTGCCAGCTCACCCCCTGGACTTTCCTACAATGAGCAGTTCTTC CASSPPGLSYNEQFF
15 TRBD1 TRBJ2-2 TRBV7-3 once TGTGCCAGCAGCCCAGACAGGGACCGAACCGGGGAGCTGTTTTTT CASSPDRDRTGELFF
12 . TRBJ1-2 TRBV29-1 . TGCAGCGTTGAAGTGCGGGGTGCCGGCTACACCTTC CSVEVRGAGYTF
15 . TRBJ2-7 TRBV3-1/TRBV3-2 once TGTGCCAGCAGCCAAGCTCTGGGGATCTCCTACGAGCAGTACTTC CASSQALGISYEQYF
12 . TRBJ1-1 TRBV28 once TGTGCCAGCAGTCGACGGAACACTGAAGCTTTCTTT CASSRRNTEAFF
13 TRBD1 TRBJ1-5 TRBV10-1 . TGCGCCAGCAGGAGGACAGGGAGTCAGCCCCAGCATTTT CASRRTGSQPQHF
16 . TRBJ1-4 TRBV5-6 . TGTGCCAGCAGCTTGACCGGGGGCGCGGCTAATGAAAAACTGTTTTTT CASSLTGGAANEKLFF
15 TRBD2 TRBJ2-5 TRBV5-1 . TGCGCCAGCAGCGTGCCGGGACTAGCCAAAGAGACCCAGTACTTC CASSVPGLAKETQYF
12 . TRBJ2-1 TRBV29-1 . TGCAGCGTTGTCGGGCTAGCTGGGGAGCAGTTCTTC CSVVGLAGEQFF
13 . TRBJ1-5 TRBV19 . TGTGCCAGTAGTAAGGCGGACTCGGGGCCCCAGCATTTT CASSKADSGPQHF
20 . TRBJ1-2 TRBV18 . TGTGCCAGCTCACGAGAGGCCGGGACGACGTACATTCATAGCAACTATGGCTACACCTTC CASSREAGTTYIHSNYGYTF
15 TRBD2 TRBJ2-1 TRBV9 . TGTGCCAGCAGCGTAGCGGGAGGGAGCTACAATGAGCAGTTCTTC CASSVAGGSYNEQFF
13 . TRBJ1-5 TRBV5-6 . TGTGCCAGCAGCTCCTCAAGAAATCAGCCCCAGCATTTT CASSSSRNQPQHF